This entry lists 23 T cell receptor beta chains sequenced from one sample in a study of early T cells in non-severe SARS-CoV-2 infection. Using its own MiXCR run on the 5' RACE reads, TCRdb lists one record per CDR3 protein. Of approximately 77,000 distinct CDR3 sequences in the sample, around a sixth were seen once. The source material was whole blood. The receptors here all came from an adult who was a healthcare worker with PCR-confirmed SARS-CoV-2 infection or an uninfected control (not recorded which).

V gene TRBV10-3 combines with J gene TRBJ1-6, with unresolved D. Trimming stripped 5 bases from V and 10 bases from J, with 9 bases between. Germline V gene sequence: CDR1 ENHRY, CDR2 SYGVKD. The CDR3 length is 12 residues. CDR3 protein: CAISSPGSPLHF. The DNA of the CDR3 is TGTGCCATCAGTTCCCCCGGGTCACCCCTCCACTTT.

This clonotype was seen a handful of times. The rearrangement uses TRBV7-3 and TRBJ2-7, with 7 bases that match TRBD1. This CDR3 comprises 13 residues. From germline, CDR1 is SGHTA and CDR2 FQGTGA. V dropped 6 bases and J dropped 5; count of bases not matched to a gene: 7. The DNA of the CDR3 is TGTGCCAGCAGTCCTACAGGGGTCCACGAGCAGTACTTC. It codes for CASSPTGVHEQYF.

This clonotype was detected a few times. V usage is TRBV12-3 or TRBV12-4 and J usage is TRBJ1-1; no firm D call. Between the trimmed V and J ends, which lost 6 bases and 5 bases, there was a span of 13 bases. This CDR3 region has 13 residues. CDR3 DNA: TGTGCCAGCAGGCAATTAGGTAGGACTGAAGCTTTCTTT. As protein: CASRQLGRTEAFF.

The chain combines TRBV28 with TRBJ2-7, with D unclear. V was shortened by 7 bases and J by 4 bases, with 14 bases between the two germline ends. The CDR3 has 13 amino acids. Germline-derived CDR1 and CDR2 are MDHEN and SYDVKM. CDR3 region: CASTDSQTYEQYF. DNA of the CDR3: TGTGCCAGCACCGACTCACAAACGTACGAGCAGTACTTC.

The V and J genes are TRBV27 and TRBJ2-2, with D possibly matching TRBD2 (6 bases). There are 13 residues in the CDR3. The germline V gene encodes CDR1 MNHEY and CDR2 SMNVEV (reference sequence). The ends were cut back, 5 bases at V and 7 bases at J, with 11 bases in the middle. CDR3 sequence reads: CASSARRGGELFF. The CDR3 coding sequence is TGTGCCAGCAGTGCTAGGAGGGGCGGGGAGCTGTTTTTT.

J is TRBJ2-3 and V is TRBV21-1; TRBD1 is the table's D call and was not checked against the DNA. TRBV21-1 represents a pseudogene. The CDR3 is made up of 15 amino acids. Written as DNA, the CDR3 is TGTGCCAGCAGCAACTCAGGGGGAGAGACAGATACGCAGTATTTT. It encodes CASSNSGGETDTQYF.

This clonotype was seen only a few times. The V and J genes are TRBV5-4 and TRBJ2-5; 7 bases line up with TRBD2. The CDR3 runs to 14 residues. V lost 2 bases and J lost 1; bases outside the gene matches: 2. Germline-derived CDR1 and CDR2 are SGHNT and YYREEE (reference sequence). DNA for the CDR3: TGTGCCAGCAGCTTCCTAGCGGCCCAAGAGACCCAGTACTTC. This sequence encodes CASSFLAAQETQYF.

This clonotype has a count of ten or more. This chain links TRBV3-1 with TRBJ1-5; D is uncertain. The CDR3 extends over 15 amino acids. Germline CDR1 LGHDT, CDR2 YNNKEL (reference sequence). Trimming cost V 4 bases and J 0 bases, with 10 bases left between them. The CDR3 DNA is TGTGCCAGCAGCCCAGACGCCTATAGCAATCAGCCCCAGCATTTT. Protein: CASSPDAYSNQPQHF.

This clonotype was counted only a few times. The chain links TRBV7-9 to TRBJ1-1, with D hard to call. This CDR3 has 15 residues. Germline V gene sequence: CDR1 SEHNR, CDR2 FQNEAQ (reference sequence). Trimming took off 1 base at V and 1 base at J, with 10 bases between the two ends. The CDR3 DNA sequence: TGTGCCAGCAGCTTAGGGGAACGACAGAACACTGAAGCTTTCTTT. It yields the protein CASSLGERQNTEAFF.

This clonotype was recorded a few times. This sequence joins TRBV18 and TRBJ2-7; 8 bases are shared with TRBD1. V was pared by 3 bases and J by 5 bases, with 9 bases of the junction left unmatched. The CDR3 has 15 residues. The germline V gene has CDR1 KGHSH and CDR2 LQKENI. For the CDR3, the DNA is TGTGCCAGCTCACCCCCGGGACAGGCCCAGAACGAGCAGTACTTC. The encoded protein is CASSPPGQAQNEQYF. Full variable domain (outside the CDR3, taken from reference TRBV18 and TRBJ2-7): NAGVMQNPRHLVRRRGQEARLRCSPMKGHSHVYWYRQLPEEGLKFMVYLQKENIIDESGMPKERFSAEFPKEGPSILRIQQVVRGDSAAYFCASSPPGQAQNEQYFGPGTRLTVT.

A few counts support this clonotype. This chain links TRBV10-3 with TRBJ1-1, with a weak D call TRBD1 (6 bases). CDR3 length: 16 residues. V was clipped by 6 bases and J by 1 base, with 18 bases between them. CDR1 and CDR2 (germline): ENHRY, SYGVKD. Here the CDR3 DNA reads TGTGCCATCAGGGGGGATGCGGGACAATGGAACACTGAAGCTTTCTTT. Amino acids: CAIRGDAGQWNTEAFF.

This clonotype was seen a handful of times. The rearrangement uses TRBV7-9 and TRBJ1-1; D perhaps matches TRBD1 (5 bases). CDR3 length equals 15 residues. CDR1 SEHNR and CDR2 FQNEAQ come from the germline V gene (reference sequence). V lost 0 bases and J lost 6, with 14 bases in between. The CDR3 DNA reads as TGTGCCAGCAGCTTAGCAGGGCCCCGGGACGCTGAAGCTTTCTTT. Its translation is CASSLAGPRDAEAFF.

A few counts support this clonotype. This sequence joins TRBV4-3 and TRBJ1-2, with D possibly matching TRBD1 (6 bases). There are 16 residues in the CDR3. Germline assignment: CDR1 LGHNA and CDR2 YSLEER. Trimming removed 0 bases at V and 4 bases at J, with 15 bases between. The CDR3 sequence: CASSQDWGQALYGYTF. The CDR3 region has the DNA TGCGCCAGCAGCCAAGATTGGGGGCAGGCTCTCTATGGCTACACCTTC.

This clonotype has ten or more counts. This chain joins TRBV2 and TRBJ2-7; possibly TRBD1 or TRBD2 for D (5 bases each). CDR1 and CDR2 (germline): SNHLY, FYNNEI. Trimming left V 6 bases short and J 2 bases short, with 8 bases between. CDR3 length: 12 amino acids. The CDR3: CASRGDPYEQYF. In nucleotides, the CDR3 is TGTGCCAGCAGGGGGGACCCCTACGAGCAGTACTTC.

This clonotype has at least ten counts. J is TRBJ2-3 and V is TRBV28, with unresolved D. Trimming left V 8 bases short and J 2 bases short, with 14 bases between. There are 14 residues in the CDR3. Germline V gene sequence: CDR1 MDHEN, CDR2 SYDVKM. Written as DNA, the CDR3 is TGTGCCAGCGTCTCCCGGGCCTTCACAGATACGCAGTATTTT. Protein product: CASVSRAFTDTQYF.

In this sample, this clonotype turned up a few times. An end of the junction differs from the germline gene, which may be a read error. This chain connects TRBV6-4 to TRBJ2-1, with TRBD2 matching 7 bases. The CDR3 is 14 amino acids. Germline V gives CDR1 MRHNA, CDR2 SNTAGT. CDR3 sequence (DNA): TGTGCCAGCAGTTCGACTAGCAGGCACAACGAGCAGTTCTTC. It yields the protein CASSSTSRHNEQFF.

The genes are TRBV27 and TRBJ2-1; D remains ambiguous. The CDR3 totals 12 residues. Trimming pared 4 bases from V and 9 bases from J, leaving 10 bases between. Germline loops: CDR1 MNHEY, CDR2 SMNVEV (reference sequence). The CDR3 here is CASSSSQIEQFF. CDR3 DNA: TGTGCCAGCAGTTCCTCACAGATTGAGCAGTTCTTC.

This clonotype was detected a few times. The chain uses TRBV27 and TRBJ1-5, with 10 bases matching TRBD1. The ends lost 6 bases at V and 2 bases at J; junction bases unmatched: 1. This CDR3 contains 14 residues. Germline V gene data show CDR1 as MNHEY and CDR2 as SMNVEV (reference sequence). The CDR3 sequence is CASRTGGGNQPQHF. In DNA form, the CDR3 reads TGTGCCAGCAGGACAGGGGGCGGCAATCAGCCCCAGCATTTT.

This chain connects TRBV11-2 to TRBJ2-1; no reliable D call. The germline gives CDR1 SGHAT, CDR2 FQNNGV. V was shortened by 1 base and J by 10 bases, with 5 bases between the two germline ends. The CDR3 length is 11 residues. The CDR3 protein is CASSLAVEQFF. The CDR3 DNA follows: TGTGCCAGCAGCTTAGCGGTAGAGCAGTTCTTC.

This clonotype was seen only a few times. The chain uses TRBV20-1 and TRBJ1-5; tentatively, D is TRBD1 (6 bases). This CDR3 is built from 15 residues. With 5 bases removed from V and 0 bases from J, the gap between germline ends came to 14 bases. CDR1 is DFQATT, CDR2 SNEGSKA, per germline (reference sequence). The CDR3 loop reads CSAVYRVLSNQPQHF. The DNA of the CDR3 is TGCAGTGCTGTATACAGGGTCCTTAGCAATCAGCCCCAGCATTTT.

This clonotype has just a few counts. The rearrangement links TRBV6-5 to TRBJ1-3; D remains unclear. Trimming removed 10 bases at V and 2 bases at J, with 12 bases between. The CDR3 runs to 13 residues. The germline gives CDR1 MNHEY, CDR2 SVGAGI. The chain's CDR3 is CATVKNPGNTIYF. The CDR3 DNA follows: TGTGCCACCGTAAAGAACCCTGGAAACACCATATATTTT.

This clonotype was observed a few times. The chain links TRBV14 to TRBJ1-1, with a weak D call TRBD1 (5 bases). CDR3 length: 14 residues. The germline V gene has CDR1 SGHDN and CDR2 FVKESK. The V and J ends lost 0 bases and 3 bases respectively, with 8 bases between them. DNA for the CDR3: TGTGCCAGCAGCCAAGATTGGGGGGACACTGAAGCTTTCTTT. It is translated as CASSQDWGDTEAFF.

This clonotype was counted only a few times. The gene calls are TRBV5-5 and TRBJ1-2; 7 bases line up with TRBD1. CDR1 is SGHKS, CDR2 YYEKEE, per germline (reference sequence). Unmatched junction bases numbered 20, after V lost 4 bases and J lost 2 bases. This CDR3 spans 19 amino acids. The DNA for the CDR3 is TGTGCCAGCAGCCCTTCCATTGGGGATCGTGGCAGGGGGAACTATGGCTACACCTTC. Translated, it gives CASSPSIGDRGRGNYGYTF.